This T cell receptor (beta chain) emerged from a study of T-cell memory formation after mild COVID-19 (dated by TCRdb to the early 2020s). At the level of the whole study: Most TCR sequence clusters were specific to one of the two donors. T-cell clones expanding and contracting after mild COVID-19 in a couple of donors were tracked by longitudinal TCRalpha and TCRbeta repertoire sequencing. The cohort comprised two young, previously healthy adult volunteers, one female and one male.

Ficoll-Paque density gradient centrifugation was the method used to isolate PBMCs. Reads for this sample came from an Illumina NovaSeq 6000. TCRalpha and TCRbeta cDNA libraries were constructed by 5'RACE with constant-segment primers, with sample barcodes and unique molecular identifiers being introduced. RNA was extracted from every sample with Trizol reagent. Library amplification was performed in two PCR steps, and a second sample barcode and Illumina TruSeq adapters were introduced in the second step. Sequencing of libraries was performed on an Illumina NovaSeq with 2 x 150 bp paired-end reads. The authors processed their data as follows. Reads were demultiplexed and collapsed into UMI-guided consensus sequences with migec v1.2.7. Using mixcr v2.1.11, UMI consensuses were aligned to TRA and TRB V and J templates and then assembled into clonotypes. A clonotype was counted as expanded or contracted only if both edgeR and NoisET called the change significant, with noise models trained on biological replicates. For edgeR calls, a false discovery rate-adjusted p below 0.01 and a log2 fold-change threshold of 1 were applied. As an exploratory analysis of dynamics, PCA with hierarchical clustering was applied to max-normalized trajectories of the 1000 most abundant clonotypes. Separately sequenced CD4+ and CD8+ repertoires were used to assign the CD4 or CD8 phenotype of responding clones. Using fastp at Q25 and MiXCR, TCRdb reprocessed the public reads and kept productive beta chains. Duplicate CDR3 protein sequences are folded into a single record with the most common DNA and genes. Here the V and J calls rest on TCRdb's processing, not on the authors' analysis. The sample table holds 300,000 to 350,000 distinct CDR3 sequences, of which just under 20% were seen once. The top ten constitute more than 20% of the sample.

There are a few counts of this clonotype. Its antigen is still unknown. Base qualities are missing; no much larger clone stands one base away. V loses 8 bases, J loses 3 bases, and the germline ends lie 9 bases apart. Counted from cysteine to phenylalanine, this CDR3 has 11 amino acids. Only the CDR3 region is kept as DNA, spanning 33 bases read in frame from base 1. Via the germline V gene, CDR1 is SQVTM and CDR2 ANQGSEA. The paper's findings and limits, for the study overall: Some responding clones were detected in pre-infection memory, suggesting pre-existing cross-reactive memory T cells joined the SARS-CoV-2 response. Balanced CD4/CD8 phenotypes were observed for clones contracting from day 15 to 85, whereas a bias towards CD4+ was observed for a second wave of clones expanding from day 15 to 37. Contracting CD4+ clones turned up mainly in the CM and EM memory subsets, whereas EMRA was where CD8+ clones were enriched. Whether the second-wave clones peaking on day 37 were SARS-CoV-2 specific was not confirmed. The study covered only a couple of mild cases, and larger cohorts including severe cases with pre-infection samples were considered necessary.

The sequenced material came from PBMCs or a T cell subset sorted from them (not recorded which). The receptor chain draws on TRBV29-1 and TRBJ2-3, with TRBD2 as a weak D call on 5 bases. The receptor was derived from a man aged 18 to 30 who had mild COVID-19 (a few samples of this study predate the infection). The sample titles of this study are shuffled in the database, so cell type and time point are left out; the donor was told from shared clones. This receptor carries the CDR3 CSLSGTDTQYF. The nucleotides read TGCAGCCTCTCGGGGACAGATACGCAGTATTTT.